This is a list of T cell receptor beta chains from one sample in a study of identical twins. TCRdb re-called the 5' RACE reads with MiXCR, one entry per CDR3 protein. The sample holds 470,000 or so distinct CDR3 sequences; approximately 25% are singletons and the top ten take around 3%. These sequences were also reported in another study, on T cells expressing NK-cell markers.

Sequenced sample: CD4+ T cells sorted from blood. The source is a woman aged 18-29 years in good health. Both conserved end residues are part of each CDR3. The D gene is left open where the match is weak. Clone size, where shown, is once, few, many, or a class for clones that have expanded.

cdr3_aa	cdr3_nt	j_call	d_call	v_call	clone_size
CASSQVASPTGNTIYF	TGTGCCAGCAGCCAAGTTGCGTCGCCGACTGGAAACACCATATATTTT	TRBJ1-3	-	TRBV3-1	-
CASSREQGSSYNEQFF	TGTGCCAGCAGCCGCGAACAGGGGAGCTCCTACAATGAGCAGTTCTTC	TRBJ2-1	TRBD1	TRBV12-3/TRBV12-4	few
CASTRGLGGSPLHF	TGTGCCAGCACCCGGGGGCTGGGGGGGTCACCCCTCCACTTT	TRBJ1-6	-	TRBV11-2	few
CSATQGLAGANVLTF	TGCAGTGCCACTCAGGGGCTAGCTGGGGCCAACGTCCTGACTTTC	TRBJ2-6	-	TRBV20-1	-
CASSEDSGNYNEQFF	TGTGCCAGCAGTGAAGATAGCGGGAACTACAATGAGCAGTTCTTC	TRBJ2-1	TRBD2	TRBV2	-
CASSLETLLADSYEQYF	TGCGCCAGCAGCCTTGAAACCTTACTAGCGGACTCCTACGAGCAGTACTTC	TRBJ2-7	TRBD2	TRBV5-1	-
CAISDSRTQPQHF	TGTGCCATCAGTGACAGTCGGACTCAGCCCCAGCATTTT	TRBJ1-5	-	TRBV10-3	many
CSAEGLAGGETQYF	TGCAGTGCTGAAGGACTAGCGGGGGGAGAGACCCAGTACTTC	TRBJ2-5	TRBD2	TRBV20-1	few
CASSQSSASTDTQYF	TGCGCCAGCAGCCAATCTAGCGCTAGCACAGATACGCAGTATTTT	TRBJ2-3	-	TRBV4-3	-
CASSDKRDRVSTDTQYF	TGCGCCAGCAGTGATAAGCGGGACAGGGTGAGCACAGATACGCAGTATTTT	TRBJ2-3	TRBD1	TRBV10-2	many
CASSQDLGQVGTEQFF	TGTGCCAGCAGCCAAGACTTGGGACAGGTGGGGACGGAGCAGTTCTTC	TRBJ2-1	TRBD1	TRBV14	-
CASSVAGQETQYF	TGTGCCAGCAGCGTGGCAGGACAAGAGACCCAGTACTTC	TRBJ2-5	-	TRBV9	-
CAISIRGGEKLFF	TGTGCCATCAGTATAAGGGGTGGAGAAAAACTGTTTTTT	TRBJ1-4	-	TRBV10-3	few
CSADPQGRTEAFF	TGCAGCGCGGACCCCCAGGGGCGCACTGAAGCTTTCTTT	TRBJ1-1	-	TRBV29-1	many
CASRGTESSYEQYF	TGTGCCAGCAGGGGGACAGAAAGCTCCTACGAGCAGTACTTC	TRBJ2-7	TRBD1	TRBV12-3/TRBV12-4	few
CASSLSGGGTEAFF	TGCGCCAGCAGCTTGAGTGGGGGTGGAACTGAAGCTTTCTTT	TRBJ1-1	-	TRBV5-1	-